These T cell receptor beta chains were read from a single sample in a study of T cell repertoires in cytomegalovirus infection. Their specific antigens are unknown. Via MiXCR, TCRdb re-called the reads, giving one row per CDR3 protein. The data show fewer than 1,000,000 distinct CDR3 sequences, with around 32% seen just once and about an eighth held by the top ten. The source was cultured CD8+ T cells from PBMCs, collected from culture after CMV antigen stimulation. All receptors derive from a human donor in good health (CMV status not recorded). Some clones in this sample may be carry-over from other donors' samples. Both conserved end residues are part of each CDR3. Each record gives: D gene, J gene, clone size, V gene, CDR3 protein, CDR3 DNA. D genes are given only for firm matches. The size entry is marked missing in some rows and otherwise reads once, few, many or a size class.

>-|TRBJ2-1|many|TRBV7-2
CASSDILNEQFF
TGTGCCAGCAGCGACATATTAAATGAGCAGTTCTTC
>TRBD2|TRBJ2-1|many|TRBV12-3/TRBV12-4
CASSLWERGAYNEQFF
TGTGCCAGCAGTTTATGGGAGCGGGGGGCCTACAATGAGCAGTTCTTC
>-|TRBJ1-1|-|TRBV6-1
CASSYPRPRTEAFF
TGTGCCAGCAGTTACCCTCGTCCGAGAACTGAAGCTTTCTTT
>TRBD1|TRBJ1-1|few|TRBV12-3/TRBV12-4
CASSLSPDRGAEAFF
TGTGCCAGCAGTTTGTCTCCGGACAGGGGGGCTGAAGCTTTCTTT
>TRBD2|TRBJ2-1|few|TRBV28
CASSSGTTVDEQFF
TGTGCCAGCAGTTCCGGGACTACCGTCGATGAGCAGTTCTTC
>-|TRBJ2-5|-|TRBV19
CASSRVGSIETQYF
TGTGCCAGTAGTAGGGTGGGAAGTATAGAGACCCAGTACTTC
>-|TRBJ1-2|-|TRBV25-1
CASSERQAYGYTF
TGTGCCAGCAGTGAAAGGCAGGCCTATGGCTACACCTTC
>TRBD1|TRBJ2-5|many|TRBV7-9
CASSRPTGSQETQYF
TGTGCCAGCAGCAGACCGACAGGGTCCCAAGAGACCCAGTACTTC
>-|TRBJ2-7|-|TRBV27
CASRRDPYEQYF
TGTGCCAGCAGGCGGGACCCCTACGAGCAGTACTTC
>-|TRBJ2-5|few|TRBV7-9
CASSSRTPGGETQYF
TGTGCCAGCAGCTCAAGGACCCCCGGCGGGGAGACCCAGTACTTC
>-|TRBJ2-1|-|TRBV20-1
CSARVWGGGYNEQFF
TGCAGTGCTAGAGTCTGGGGGGGCGGGTACAATGAGCAGTTCTTC
>-|TRBJ2-5|-|TRBV12-3/TRBV12-4
CASSLPGPGETQYF
TGTGCCAGCAGTTTGCCGGGTCCGGGCGAGACCCAGTACTTC
>TRBD1|TRBJ2-1|-|TRBV18
CASSPTRGTGGYHEQFF
TGTGCCAGCTCACCTACCCGGGGGACAGGGGGATATCATGAGCAGTTCTTC
>TRBD2|TRBJ2-7|few|TRBV5-6
CASSPPGAGSSYEQYF
TGTGCCAGCAGCCCCCCTGGAGCGGGGAGCTCCTACGAGCAGTACTTC
>-|TRBJ1-2|few|TRBV28
CASSLLGQGIDGYTF
TGTGCCAGCAGTTTATTAGGGCAGGGTATCGATGGCTACACCTTC
>-|TRBJ1-1|-|TRBV29-1
CSVEEWQGRNTEAFF
TGCAGCGTTGAAGAATGGCAGGGAAGGAACACTGAAGCTTTCTTT
>TRBD2|TRBJ2-5|few|TRBV27
CASSFLAGPPETQYF
TGTGCCAGCAGTTTCCTAGCGGGCCCCCCGGAGACCCAGTACTTC
>-|TRBJ2-3|-|TRBV6-1
CASSEGLAGVFTDTQYF
TGTGCCAGCAGTGAAGGGTTGGCAGGGGTGTTCACAGATACGCAGTATTTT